This T cell receptor beta chain was identified during a study of blood T cell repertoires in COVID-19. The wider study: COVID-19 samples collected from the United States, Italy and Spain covered acute and convalescent phases.

Germline CDR1 is SGHNT and CDR2 is YYREEE (reference sequence). The junction had 1 base not matched to a gene; V was cut back by 4 bases and J by 4 bases. This CDR3 has 12 amino acids. Measured with immunoSEQ multiplex PCR; TCRdb has only the in-frame clones, and not every one. The sample contains approximately 320,000 clones, roughly 85% of which appear only once. This clone has a single count. This sequence originates from a human donor in a cohort sampled during active COVID-19. The sample taken for sequencing was peripheral blood. The rearrangement links TRBV5-4 to TRBJ1-1; 7 nucleotides agree with TRBD1. Written as DNA, the CDR3 is TGTGCCAGCAGCCCAGGGGGCACTGAAGCTTTCTTT. This codes for CASSPGGTEAFF.